Each of the 19 T cell receptor beta chains below was sequenced from the same sample in a study of brain T cells in children with intractable seizures. The time point is: blood from clinic visit 5 months post-surgery; TSC patient then seizure free. The assay was immunoSEQ multiplex PCR, and TCRdb's table has in-frame clones only and misses some. The repertoire consists of around 340,000 clones, with 93% occurring once and the leading ten covering 5.7%. Material: peripheral blood, obtained less than 6 months after surgery. These receptors were collected from a boy in the first two years of life with tuberous sclerosis and intractable seizures.

The chain joins TRBV25-1 to TRBJ2-5; 11 bases match TRBD2. Germline CDR1 is MGHDK and CDR2 is SYGVNS. This CDR3 is built from 16 residues. The trim removed 4 bases at V and 7 bases at J, leaving 11 bases unmatched. DNA for the CDR3: TGTGCCAGCAGTGTCTCGGGGACTAGCGGTTCAGGGACCCAGTACTTC. Translation gives CASSVSGTSGSGTQYF.

The chain uses TRBV10-3 and TRBJ2-3; 10 bases agree with TRBD2. Germline CDR1 and CDR2: ENHRY and SYGVKD. After removal of 8 bases from V and 3 bases from J, the junction contained 11 bases not matched to a gene. The CDR3 covers 16 residues. The CDR3 nucleotides read TGTGCCATCCGCGAGGGGAGCGGGAGGGGAACAGATACGCAGTATTTT. This codes for CAIREGSGRGTDTQYF.

The gene calls are TRBV15 and TRBJ1-1; TRBD1 matches 8 bases. V was pared by 5 bases and J by 0 bases, with 14 bases of the junction left unmatched. Germline V gene data show CDR1 as LNHNV and CDR2 as YYDKDF (reference sequence). The CDR3 spans 18 residues. The DNA of the CDR3 is TGTGCCACCAGCGTAAGACCGGGACAGGTGATTATGAACACTGAAGCTTTCTTT. It specifies CATSVRPGQVIMNTEAFF. The whole variable domain, filled in from reference TRBV15 and TRBJ1-1, reads DAMVIQNPRYQVTQFGKPVTLSCSQTLNHNVMYWYQQKSSQAPKLLFHYYDKDFNNEADTPDNFQSRRPNTSFCFLDIRSPGLGDTAMYLCATSVRPGQVIMNTEAFFGQGTRLTVV.

This chain uses TRBV19 with TRBJ2-3; D possibly matches TRBD1 or TRBD2 (5 bases each). The CDR3 has 16 amino acids. Trimming removed 6 bases at V and 6 bases at J, with 22 bases between. Germline V gene data show CDR1 as LNHDA and CDR2 as SQIVND (reference sequence). CDR3 sequence (DNA): TGTGCCAGTAGGGGCCCGGGGACGCAAACTGGGGATACGCAGTATTTT. Translating it yields CASRGPGTQTGDTQYF.

V gene TRBV27 combines with J gene TRBJ2-7, with 7 nucleotides matching TRBD2. Looked up from germline, CDR1 is MNHEY and CDR2 is SMNVEV (reference sequence). V shed 8 bases and J 2 bases; nucleotides not matched to a gene: 3. The CDR3 sequence is 12 residues long. The CDR3 DNA sequence: TGTGCCAGCGGACTAGTCCCCTACGAGCAGTACTTC. The encoded protein is CASGLVPYEQYF.

The table lists this clone with a count of one. The chain links TRBV3-1 (or the pseudogene TRBV3-2) to TRBJ1-1, with TRBD1 matching 7 bases. CDR3 length: 16 residues. The V and J ends lost 1 base and 3 bases, in that order; junction bases with no gene match: 8. CDR1 and CDR2 (germline): LGHDT, YNNKEL (reference sequence). CDR3 sequence reads: CASSQAYLTGDTEAFF. For the CDR3, the DNA is TGTGCCAGCAGCCAAGCTTACCTAACAGGGGACACTGAAGCTTTCTTT.

DNA of the CDR3: TGTGCCTACAAAATCAAGGGGGCGGCTGGCTACACCTTC. Translating it yields CAYKIKGAAGYTF. This chain joins TRBV30 and TRBJ1-2, with TRBD1 identical over 7 bases. J lost 7 bases, V lost 7 bases, and 12 bases had no gene match. The CDR3 is 13 residues long. The germline CDR1 and CDR2 sequences are GTSNPN and SVGIG (reference sequence).

V is TRBV4-1 and J is TRBJ2-4, with TRBD2 matching over 15 bases. This CDR3 is 19 amino acids long. Germline V CDR1 and CDR2: MGHRA, YSYEKL. Losses at the gene ends were 2 bases for V and 2 bases for J; bases not matched to a gene: 7. The CDR3 loop is CASSQIGTSGGSTKNIQYF. The CDR3 DNA sequence: TGCGCCAGCAGCCAAATAGGGACTAGCGGGGGGTCGACCAAAAACATTCAGTACTTC.

As DNA, the CDR3 is TGTGCCAGCAGCTTAGAGGTTCGTTTGAACACTGAAGCTTTCTTT. Translated: CASSLEVRLNTEAFF. The V and J genes are TRBV7-8 and TRBJ1-1; D call uncertain. V lost 1 base and J 0 bases, leaving 9 bases between the germline ends. The CDR3 length is 15 residues. CDR1 SGHVS and CDR2 FQNEAQ come from the germline V gene.

The chain couples TRBV7-9 to TRBJ2-1; 12 bases are shared with TRBD2. Germline loops: CDR1 SEHNR, CDR2 FQNEAQ (reference sequence). V lost 2 bases and J lost 7; bases outside the gene matches: 6. The CDR3 loop spans 16 amino acids. The CDR3 DNA is TGTGCCAGCAGCTTACCGACTAGCGGGAGTATAAATGAGCAGTTCTTC. It yields the protein CASSLPTSGSINEQFF.

V is TRBV7-3 and J is TRBJ1-4; tentatively, D is TRBD1 (5 bases). Trimming stripped 4 bases from V and 8 bases from J, with 17 bases between. Per the germline V gene, CDR1 is SGHTA and CDR2 is FQGTGA. This CDR3 has 15 residues. The CDR3 region has the DNA TGTGCCAGCAGCTCGCCGCCAGGGTCGGGCGAAAAACTGTTTTTT. Translation gives CASSSPPGSGEKLFF.

This clone was seen a handful of times. The gene calls are TRBV5-4 and TRBJ1-6, with D possibly matching TRBD1 (6 bases). Trimming pared 0 bases from V and 4 bases from J, leaving 20 bases between. The germline V gene encodes CDR1 SGHNT and CDR2 YYREEE (reference sequence). CDR3 length: 19 residues. Here the CDR3 reads CASSLDGQGTNLYNSPLHF. The CDR3 DNA sequence: TGTGCCAGCAGCTTGGATGGGCAGGGGACCAATCTGTATAATTCACCCCTCCACTTT.

This rearrangement joins TRBV2 to TRBJ2-2, with D tentatively TRBD2 (6 bases). V lost 9 bases and J lost 7, with 12 bases in between. The CDR3 has 12 residues. Looked up from germline, CDR1 is SNHLY and CDR2 is FYNNEI. CDR3 in DNA: TGTGCCAGTCTGCGGGACGTCGGGGAGCTGTTTTTT. Protein: CASLRDVGELFF.

The chain combines TRBV6-5 with TRBJ2-3, with D possibly matching TRBD2 (5 bases). V shed 8 bases and J shed 6 bases, with 15 bases lying between them. CDR3 length: 13 amino acids. CDR1 MNHEY and CDR2 SVGAGI come from the germline V gene. CDR3 nucleotide sequence: TGTGCCAGCGCGGGCTTTGGCAGCGATACGCAGTATTTT. Encoded protein: CASAGFGSDTQYF.

The V gene is TRBV5-4, the J gene TRBJ2-3, with 13 bases matching TRBD2. Germline trimming cut 4 bases from V and 1 base from J; bases unmatched to any gene: 3. Germline CDR1 reads SGHNT; CDR2 reads YYREEE (reference sequence). The length of the CDR3 is 16 residues. The CDR3: CASSRTSGGRTDTQYF. CDR3 sequence (DNA): TGTGCCAGCAGCCGGACTAGCGGGGGTCGCACAGATACGCAGTATTTT.

The chain combines TRBV6-5 with TRBJ1-1, with a weak D call TRBD1 (6 bases). The CDR3 is 13 amino acids. Germline V lookup: CDR1 MNHEY, CDR2 SVGAGI. V gave up 7 bases and J gave up 5 bases, with 14 bases separating them. The CDR3 region is CASTGARATEAFF. The CDR3 nucleotides read TGTGCCAGCACAGGGGCCAGAGCAACTGAAGCTTTCTTT.

V usage is TRBV5-1 and J usage is TRBJ2-2; D gene unclear. With 1 base removed from V and 9 bases from J, the gap between germline ends came to 13 bases. In germline, CDR1 is SGHRS, CDR2 YFSETQ. This CDR3 is built from 14 residues. The CDR3: CASSLLEAPWELFF. In DNA form, the CDR3 reads TGCGCCAGCAGCTTGCTCGAAGCCCCCTGGGAGCTGTTTTTT.

The chain joins TRBV5-4 to TRBJ2-1, with 10 bases lining up with TRBD1. This CDR3 has 15 residues. CDR1 and CDR2 (germline): SGHNT, YYREEE (reference sequence). J was trimmed by 2 bases and V by 4 bases; bases with no gene match: 3. This chain's CDR3 is CASSQGTGAYNEQFF. In DNA, the CDR3 is TGTGCCAGCAGCCAAGGGACAGGGGCCTACAATGAGCAGTTCTTC.

The rearrangement joins TRBV27 to TRBJ2-5, with a tentative D call TRBD1 (5 bases). Germline V gives CDR1 MNHEY, CDR2 SMNVEV (reference sequence). Trimming left V 5 bases short and J 3 bases short, with 13 bases between. CDR3 length: 14 amino acids. This chain's CDR3 is CASSNDFREETQYF. The CDR3 DNA sequence: TGTGCCAGCAGTAACGACTTCAGGGAAGAGACCCAGTACTTC.